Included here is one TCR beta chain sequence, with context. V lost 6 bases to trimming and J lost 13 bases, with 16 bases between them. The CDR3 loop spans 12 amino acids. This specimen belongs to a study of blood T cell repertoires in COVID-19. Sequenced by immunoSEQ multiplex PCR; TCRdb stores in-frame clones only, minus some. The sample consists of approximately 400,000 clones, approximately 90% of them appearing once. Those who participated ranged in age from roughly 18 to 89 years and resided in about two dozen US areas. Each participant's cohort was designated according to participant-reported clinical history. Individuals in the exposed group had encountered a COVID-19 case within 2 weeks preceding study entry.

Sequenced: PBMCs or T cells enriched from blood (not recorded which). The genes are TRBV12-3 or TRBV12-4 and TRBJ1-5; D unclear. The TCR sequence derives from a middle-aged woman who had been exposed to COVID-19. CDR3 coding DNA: TGTGCCAGCAGCACCACTCCGGGAGGGCAGCATTTT. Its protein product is CASSTTPGGQHF.